This T cell receptor (beta chain) is from a study of shared clonotypes between healthy human individuals. As for the study in general: The people who gave samples were two women and a few men aged 18 to 49. Study observations and caveats: Generally, naive subsets (rather than memory subsets) showed larger estimated richness.

The authors divided CD4+ cells into CD45RA+ naive and CD45RA-negative memory subsets. The CDR3 extends over 15 amino acids. V lost 0 bases to trimming and J lost 0 bases, with 8 bases between them. Germline CDR1 and CDR2: MNHEY and SMNVEV (reference sequence). Assay used: immunoSEQ multiplex PCR; TCRdb lists only in-frame clones, some missing. The sample has 2 million to 2.5 million clones, just under 95% seen once. Note on this clone: Its specificity is not known.

Input material: naive CD4+ T cells from PBMCs. Subset noted: CD45RA+ positively selected. The chain has TRBV27 and TRBJ2-5; tentatively, D is TRBD2 (6 bases). This TCR was sampled from a man between 18 and 29 years old in good health. Some clones in this sample may be carry-over from other donors' samples. CDR3 DNA: TGTGCCAGCAGTTTATCCGGGGGATACCAAGAGACCCAGTACTTC. It encodes CASSLSGGYQETQYF.